A selection of T cell receptor beta chains follows, all from one sample in a study of T cells in Graves' hyperthyroidism and ophthalmopathy. MiXCR was run by TCRdb on the multiplex PCR reads, yielding one entry per CDR3 protein. The sample yields nearly 600,000 distinct CDR3 sequences, about 14% seen once. Input material: blood. The receptors derive from a woman younger than 35 with Graves' ophthalmopathy. CDR3s include the opening cysteine and the closing phenylalanine or tryptophan. The D gene is left open where the match is weak. Rows give clone size only sometimes, using once, few, many, or a class for an expanded clone.

TRBD2	many	TRBV11-3	TRBJ2-5	TGTGCCAGCAGCGCTCTGGGGAGGGCCGTGGAGACCCAGTACTTC	CASSALGRAVETQYF
TRBD2	.	TRBV20-1	TRBJ2-2	TGCAGTGCTAGAGGACTAGCGGGAGGGCTGGGCACCGGGGAGCTGTTTTTT	CSARGLAGGLGTGELFF
.	many	TRBV29-1	TRBJ1-2	TGCAGCGTTGAAGATCCCAACAGGTCTCGCAACTATGGCTACACCTTC	CSVEDPNRSRNYGYTF
.	many	TRBV28	TRBJ1-1	TGTGCCAGCAGTCGGACAGAACTGAACACTGAAGCTTTCTTT	CASSRTELNTEAFF
.	.	TRBV29-1	TRBJ1-6	TGCAGCGTTGAGCTACGGGGGTTTTCCTATAATTCACCCCTCCACTTT	CSVELRGFSYNSPLHF
.	many	TRBV30	TRBJ1-1	TGTGCCTGGAGCTGGGGGGGGGAAGCTGAAGCTTTCTTT	CAWSWGGEAEAFF
TRBD1	.	TRBV5-1	TRBJ2-6	TGCGCCAGCAGCCCTCCGAGGACAGGGATAGCTGGGGCCAACGTCCTGACTTTC	CASSPPRTGIAGANVLTF
TRBD1	many	TRBV12-3/TRBV12-4	TRBJ2-7	TGTGCCAGCAGTTTTCTCCCCCCGGGACAGGTTAGCTCCTACGAGCAGTACTTC	CASSFLPPGQVSSYEQYF
.	.	TRBV18	TRBJ1-3	TGTGCCAGCTCACCACAGCAGGGGACCTCCTCTGGAAACACCATATATTTT	CASSPQQGTSSGNTIYF
.	many	TRBV29-1	TRBJ2-3	TGCAGCGTTGAAGATCAAAGTAGGGAGAAGGGAGATACGCAGTATTTT	CSVEDQSREKGDTQYF
.	many	TRBV2	TRBJ1-5	TGTGCCAGCACCTCAGGACGGCCGGAGAGGCCCCAGCATTTT	CASTSGRPERPQHF
.	few	TRBV18	TRBJ1-6	TGTGCCAGCTCACCACCGGGCAGGCCGCCCCACTTT	CASSPPGRPPHF
.	many	TRBV28	TRBJ2-1	TGTGCCGTGGGGGGGGCGGGAGATATTGGGAATGAGCAGTTCTTC	CAVGGAGDIGNEQFF
TRBD2	many	TRBV12-3/TRBV12-4	TRBJ2-1	TGTGCCAGCAGTTTACGGGGCGGGAGCGACTACAATGAGCAGTTCTTC	CASSLRGGSDYNEQFF
TRBD1	many	TRBV2	TRBJ1-1	TGTGCCAGTGGACAGGGTAGAGACACTGAAGCTTTCTTT	CASGQGRDTEAFF
TRBD2	many	TRBV11-2	TRBJ2-1	TGTGCCAGCAGCTTCTCGTTAGCGGGAGACAATGAGCAGTTCTTC	CASSFSLAGDNEQFF
.	many	TRBV5-8	TRBJ2-3	TGTGCCAGCAGCTTCCGGAGGGTAGGGGGCACAGATACGCAGTATTTT	CASSFRRVGGTDTQYF
.	few	TRBV18	TRBJ1-2	TGTGCCAGCTCACCTTCCAGGGTAGAAGAGAATGGCTACACCTTC	CASSPSRVEENGYTF
.	many	TRBV2	TRBJ1-4	TGTGCCAGCAGTGAGGGAGCAACTAATGAAAAACTGTTTTTT	CASSEGATNEKLFF
TRBD2	few	TRBV4-1	TRBJ2-1	TGCGCCAGCAGCCAAGAGACTAGCGGGAGTTTTTACAATGAGCAGTTCTTC	CASSQETSGSFYNEQFF
TRBD1	.	TRBV6-5	TRBJ1-2	TGTGCCAGCAGTTACTCGACAGGGAGTGGAAGCTATGGCTACACCTTC	CASSYSTGSGSYGYTF
.	few	TRBV12-3/TRBV12-4	TRBJ2-1	TGTGCCAGCAGCCCCTCAAGGACAGCCTACAATGAGCAGTTCTTC	CASSPSRTAYNEQFF
.	many	TRBV6-2/TRBV6-3	TRBJ2-1	TGTGCCAGCAGTTACAGCGAAGGGCTCGGGGTGGGGTCCGACGAGCAGTTCTTC	CASSYSEGLGVGSDEQFF
TRBD2	few	TRBV9	TRBJ2-1	TGTGCCAGCAGGGACCTCGGGACTAGACGCGATGAGCAGTTCTTC	CASRDLGTRRDEQFF
TRBD2	many	TRBV24-1	TRBJ2-3	TGTGCCACCAGTCCTCGACTAGCGGGAGGGACAGATACGCAGTATTTT	CATSPRLAGGTDTQYF
TRBD2	many	TRBV11-1	TRBJ2-3	TGTGCCAGCAGCACCATAGCGGGAGGGCGAGATACGCAGTATTTT	CASSTIAGGRDTQYF
.	many	TRBV12-3/TRBV12-4	TRBJ2-7	TGTGCCAGCAGTTTACCCTCGCAGGGTACGGACGAGCAGTACTTC	CASSLPSQGTDEQYF
.	many	TRBV6-2/TRBV6-3	TRBJ1-1	TGTGCCAGCGAAACTCGAGGCACTGAAGCTTTCTTT	CASETRGTEAFF
.	.	TRBV27	TRBJ2-2	TGTGCCAGCAGAACTGGGGGGGGGGAGCTGTTTTTT	CASRTGGGELFF
.	.	TRBV20-1	TRBJ2-7	TGCAGTGCTAGAAGGCCAGACTCCTACGAGCAGTACTTC	CSARRPDSYEQYF
TRBD1	many	TRBV20-1	TRBJ1-1	TGCAGTGCTGGAAGACAGGGGATTAACACTGAAGCTTTCTTT	CSAGRQGINTEAFF